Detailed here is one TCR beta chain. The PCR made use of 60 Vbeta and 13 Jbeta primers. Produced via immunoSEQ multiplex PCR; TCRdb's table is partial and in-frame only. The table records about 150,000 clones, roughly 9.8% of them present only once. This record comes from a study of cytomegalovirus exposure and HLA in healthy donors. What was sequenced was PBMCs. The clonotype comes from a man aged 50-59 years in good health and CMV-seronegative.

CDR3 region: CASKVGGGQFF. The CDR3 nucleotides read TGTGCCAGCAAGGTTGGCGGGGGGCAGTTCTTC. The chain joins TRBV6-1 to TRBJ2-1, with TRBD2 identical over 7 bases. V lost 7 bases to trimming and J lost 12 bases; unmatched junction nucleotides: 6. Germline assignment: CDR1 MNHNS and CDR2 SASEGT. This CDR3 has 11 residues.